This T cell receptor (beta chain) was observed in a study of blood T cell repertoires in COVID-19. Study-wide background: Sites across the United States, Italy and Spain contributed samples from acute and convalescent COVID-19. PBMCs, B-cell-depleted T cells, or T cells were the source of the cDNA or gDNA that made up the material.

Original analysis: Cell counts per sample came from amplifying reference gene primers. Produced via immunoSEQ multiplex PCR; TCRdb's table is partial and in-frame only. From that table come the V and J calls and clone size; the DNA was used to work out D and trimming. The sample lists more than 150,000 clones; around nine tenths were seen once. Germline CDR1 and CDR2: MGHDK and SYGVNS. The V gene end was trimmed by 6 bases and the J gene end by 3 bases; junction bases not matched to a gene: 9. This CDR3 contains 15 residues. The material sequenced was peripheral blood. The chain uses TRBV25-1 and TRBJ2-7, with 9 bases lining up with TRBD1. The clonotype was recovered from a woman younger than 30 who had recovered from COVID-19. CDR3 sequence (DNA): TGTGCCAGCAGCCCTACCCCGGGACAGGGCTACGAGCAGTACTTC. Protein product: CASSPTPGQGYEQYF.